This T cell receptor beta chain was profiled in a study of T cell responses to AZD1222 COVID-19 vaccine. Clones were read by immunoSEQ multiplex PCR, and TCRdb kept only the in-frame ones, dropping some. The sample contains approximately 130,000 clones, about 93% of which appear only once. Germline loops: CDR1 SGHRS, CDR2 YFSETQ. The CDR3 runs 14 residues. V lost 4 bases to trimming and J lost 10 bases, with 18 bases between them. Study-wide results and caveats: Spike as a whole was targeted by vaccine-associated CD4 TCRs, dominant at 160-218 and 743-854. Only a handful of people who got AZD1222 tested seropositive at baseline. The donor cohort was predominantly white British with a female majority, and clonal diversity may have been underestimated.

Remarks on this clone: What it recognizes is unknown.

Sequenced material: peripheral blood, taken 28 days after the second dose of the MenACWY control vaccine. The gene calls are TRBV5-1 and TRBJ2-1; D is ambiguous. The TCR sequence derives from an adult who received the MenACWY meningococcal vaccine as a control. The CDR3 nucleotides are TGCGCCAGCAGCCCACCCCTGGAGCGAGCCGAGCAGTTCTTC. Translation: CASSPPLERAEQFF.